Shown below are 13 T cell receptor beta chains from a single sample sequenced in a study of cytomegalovirus exposure and HLA in healthy donors. PCR amplification relied on 60 Vbeta primers (plus 13 Jbeta primers). Libraries were prepared by immunoSEQ multiplex PCR; TCRdb keeps only in-frame clonotypes and omits some of them. The sample has over 110,000 clones, 75% to 80% seen once. Sequenced input: PBMCs. The origin of the receptors is a woman in her 40s in good health and CMV-seropositive.

J is TRBJ1-1 and V is TRBV6-5, with D perhaps matching TRBD1 (5 bases). CDR1 is MNHEY, CDR2 SVGAGI, per germline. V dropped 5 bases and J dropped 4 bases, with 14 bases sitting between them. The CDR3 runs to 14 residues. The CDR3 DNA reads as TGTGCCAGCAGTCGACCGGCAGGGCGCACTGAAGCTTTCTTT. This codes for CASSRPAGRTEAFF.

The chain has TRBV5-1 and TRBJ2-1, with TRBD1 as a possible D gene (5 bases). CDR1 and CDR2 (germline): SGHRS, YFSETQ. The CDR3 has 15 residues. Between the trimmed V and J ends, which lost 4 bases and 6 bases, there was a span of 17 bases. Here the CDR3 reads CASSAGAGLSNEQFF. In DNA, the CDR3 is TGCGCCAGCAGCGCCGGTGCAGGGTTGAGCAATGAGCAGTTCTTC.

The sample holds a few counts of this clone. The chain links TRBV10-3 to TRBJ1-4; TRBD1 matches 7 bases. CDR1 and CDR2 from the germline V gene are ENHRY and SYGVKD. This CDR3 comprises 14 residues. Unmatched junction bases numbered 6, after V lost 4 bases and J lost 7 bases. The CDR3 coding sequence is TGTGCCATCAGTGCCGACAGGGTGGGTGAAAAACTGTTTTTT. It specifies CAISADRVGEKLFF.

The chain employs TRBV6-5 and TRBJ2-1; 10 bases agree with TRBD2. Germline CDR1 MNHEY, CDR2 SVGAGI. Trimming at V came to 7 bases and at J to 4 bases, leaving 4 bases not matched to a gene. This CDR3 is 14 amino acids long. The CDR3 is CASKGTSEYNEQFF. The CDR3 bases are TGTGCCAGCAAAGGGACTAGCGAATACAATGAGCAGTTCTTC.

This clone was seen more than once but under ten times. V is TRBV5-1 and J is TRBJ1-1; weak D call: TRBD1 (5 bases). Germline V gives CDR1 SGHRS, CDR2 YFSETQ. V was clipped by 3 bases and J by 1 base, with 16 bases between them. The CDR3 runs 16 residues. The CDR3 coding sequence is TGCGCCAGCAGCTCGGAGCCAATCGGGGGGAACACTGAAGCTTTCTTT. Its translation is CASSSEPIGGNTEAFF.

CDR3: CASSLAGTGPYEQYF. The CDR3 DNA reads as TGTGCCAGCAGCTTAGCCGGGACAGGGCCCTACGAGCAGTACTTC. This chain joins TRBV7-2 and TRBJ2-7; 9 nucleotides line up with TRBD1. V lost 0 bases and J lost 2; bases outside the gene matches: 2. CDR1 is SGHTA and CDR2 is FQGNSA in the germline V gene. CDR3 size: 15 residues.

The V gene is TRBV7-6, the J gene TRBJ2-3; D gene unclear. Germline CDR1 and CDR2: SGHVS and FNYEAQ. V gave up 5 bases and J gave up 0 bases, with 6 bases separating them. The CDR3 extends over 13 amino acids. This CDR3 reads CASSQVSTDTQYF. The CDR3 coding sequence is TGTGCCAGCAGCCAGGTTAGCACAGATACGCAGTATTTT. Combining the CDR3 with reference TRBV7-6 and TRBJ2-3 gives the whole variable domain GAGVSQSPRYKVTKRGQDVALRCDPISGHVSLYWYRQALGQGPEFLTYFNYEAQQDKSGLPNDRFSAERPEGSISTLTIQRTEQRDSAMYRCASSQVSTDTQYFGPGTRLTVL.

This clone appeared a single time. The chain combines TRBV9 with TRBJ1-3; no firm D call. CDR1 and CDR2 from the germline V gene are SGDLS and YYNGEE. V was clipped by 2 bases and J by 9 bases, with 6 bases between them. The CDR3 loop spans 11 amino acids. CDR3 sequence reads: CASSVGGTIYF. CDR3 coding DNA: TGTGCCAGCAGCGTGGGAGGCACCATATATTTT.

V gene TRBV19 combines with J gene TRBJ1-5; D gene unclear. The CDR3 is made up of 16 amino acids. Looked up from germline, CDR1 is LNHDA and CDR2 is SQIVND (reference sequence). V lost 5 bases and J 2 bases, leaving 16 bases between the germline ends. The CDR3 protein is CASSFRIRGGNQPQHF. In DNA form, the CDR3 reads TGTGCCAGTAGTTTCCGCATCCGGGGAGGCAATCAGCCCCAGCATTTT.

The V call is TRBV5-1, the J call TRBJ2-1, with 9 positions matching TRBD2. Trimming removed 4 bases from V and 5 bases from J; junction bases left unmatched: 10. Germline lookup yields CDR1 SGHRS and CDR2 YFSETQ. The CDR3 has 16 residues. The CDR3 is CASSPIAGVVDNEQFF. CDR3 DNA sequence: TGCGCCAGCAGCCCAATAGCGGGAGTAGTCGACAATGAGCAGTTCTTC.

CDR3 DNA sequence: TGTGCCAGCAGCGACCGGGCGGGCAGCTCCTACGAGCAGTACTTC. As protein: CASSDRAGSSYEQYF. The chain carries TRBV6-1 and TRBJ2-7; perhaps TRBD2 as D (5 bases). The germline V gene encodes CDR1 MNHNS and CDR2 SASEGT. This CDR3 is built from 15 residues. Trimming pared 6 bases from V and 0 bases from J, leaving 15 bases between.

The chain has TRBV5-1 and TRBJ2-1, with a weak D call TRBD2 (6 bases). Trimming took off 7 bases at V and 2 bases at J, with 7 bases between the two ends. The CDR3 sequence is 12 residues long. Germline V gene lookup returns CDR1 SGHRS and CDR2 YFSETQ. CDR3 DNA: TGCGCCAGCCGGAGGGCCTACAATGAGCAGTTCTTC. It translates to CASRRAYNEQFF.

This chain joins TRBV10-3 and TRBJ2-3; no definite D call. CDR3 length: 13 amino acids. Germline V CDR1 and CDR2: ENHRY, SYGVKD. The ends were cut back, 3 bases at V and 7 bases at J, with 11 bases in the middle. The CDR3 nucleotides are TGTGCCATCAGTGACTTCGCCCAGAATACGCAGTATTTT. Its translation is CAISDFAQNTQYF.